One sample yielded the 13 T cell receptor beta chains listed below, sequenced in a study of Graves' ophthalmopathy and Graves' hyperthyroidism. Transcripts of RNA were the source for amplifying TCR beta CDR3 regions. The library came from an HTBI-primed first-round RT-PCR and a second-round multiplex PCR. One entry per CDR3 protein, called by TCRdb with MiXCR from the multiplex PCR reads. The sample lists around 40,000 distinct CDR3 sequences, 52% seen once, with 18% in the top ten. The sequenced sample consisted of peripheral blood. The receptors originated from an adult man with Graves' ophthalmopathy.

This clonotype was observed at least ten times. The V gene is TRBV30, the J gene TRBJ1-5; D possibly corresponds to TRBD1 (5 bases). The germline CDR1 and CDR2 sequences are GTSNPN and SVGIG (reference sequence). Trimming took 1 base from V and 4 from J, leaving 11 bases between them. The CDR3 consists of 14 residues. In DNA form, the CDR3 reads TGTGCCTGGAGTGGTATAAAGGGGAATCAGCCCCAGCATTTT. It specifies CAWSGIKGNQPQHF.

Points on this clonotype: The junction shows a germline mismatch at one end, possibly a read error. The CDR3 spells CASGQTGERGYTF. For the CDR3, the DNA is TGTGCCAGCGGCCAAACAGGGGAGCGAGGCTACACCTTC. The V and J genes are TRBV4-2 and TRBJ1-2; 7 bases fit TRBD1. CDR1 and CDR2 from the germline V gene are LGHNA and YNFKEQ. This CDR3 is 13 amino acids long.

CDR3 nucleotides: TGTGCCAGCAGTGAGGTGTGGGACTACAATGAGCAGTTCTTC. This gives the protein CASSEVWDYNEQFF. This chain connects TRBV6-1 to TRBJ2-1; D uncertain. This CDR3 is 14 amino acids long. Germline V gene data show CDR1 as MNHNS and CDR2 as SASEGT. V was cut by 3 bases and J by 3 bases, with 9 bases left in between.

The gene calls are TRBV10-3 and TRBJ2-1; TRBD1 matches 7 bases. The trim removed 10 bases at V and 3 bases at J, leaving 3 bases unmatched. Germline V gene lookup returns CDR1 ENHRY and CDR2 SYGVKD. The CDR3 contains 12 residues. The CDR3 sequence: CATRDSYNEQFF. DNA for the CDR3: TGTGCCACCCGGGACAGCTACAATGAGCAGTTCTTC.

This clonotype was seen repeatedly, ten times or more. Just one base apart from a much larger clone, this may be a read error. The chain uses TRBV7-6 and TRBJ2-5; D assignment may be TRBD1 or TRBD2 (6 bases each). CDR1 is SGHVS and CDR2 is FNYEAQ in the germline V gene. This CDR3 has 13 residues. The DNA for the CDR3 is TGTGCCGGCAGCCCAGGAGGAGGGGGGACCCAGTACTTC. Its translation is CAGSPGGGGTQYF.

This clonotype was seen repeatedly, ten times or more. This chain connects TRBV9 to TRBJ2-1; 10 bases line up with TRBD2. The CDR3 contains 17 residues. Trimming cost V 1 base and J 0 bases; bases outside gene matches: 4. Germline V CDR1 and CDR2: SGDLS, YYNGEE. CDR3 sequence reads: CASSVSASGGSYNEQFF. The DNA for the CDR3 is TGTGCCAGCAGCGTAAGTGCTAGCGGGGGCTCCTACAATGAGCAGTTCTTC.

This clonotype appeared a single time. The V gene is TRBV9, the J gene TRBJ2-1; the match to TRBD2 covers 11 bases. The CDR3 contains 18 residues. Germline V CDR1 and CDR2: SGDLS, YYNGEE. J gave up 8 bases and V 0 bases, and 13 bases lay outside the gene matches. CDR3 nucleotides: TGTGCCAGCAGCGTAGATCCGGGTAGCGGGGGGGCAGTATATGAGCAGTTCTTC. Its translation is CASSVDPGSGGAVYEQFF.

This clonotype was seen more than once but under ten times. The CDR3 loop reads CAWSLINTGELFF. The CDR3, as DNA: TGTGCCTGGAGCCTTATAAACACCGGGGAGCTGTTTTTT. The rearrangement joins TRBV30 to TRBJ2-2; D remains ambiguous. The germline V and J ends were trimmed by 3 bases and 2 bases, with 7 bases remaining between them. Germline assignment: CDR1 GTSNPN and CDR2 SVGIG (reference sequence). The CDR3 has 13 residues.

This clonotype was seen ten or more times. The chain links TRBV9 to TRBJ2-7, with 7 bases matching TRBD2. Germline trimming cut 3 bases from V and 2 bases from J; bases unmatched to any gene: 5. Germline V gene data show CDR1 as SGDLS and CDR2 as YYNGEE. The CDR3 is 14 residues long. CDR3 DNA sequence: TGTGCCAGCAGCGCCAGGACTAGGCCCTACGAGCAGTACTTC. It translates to CASSARTRPYEQYF.

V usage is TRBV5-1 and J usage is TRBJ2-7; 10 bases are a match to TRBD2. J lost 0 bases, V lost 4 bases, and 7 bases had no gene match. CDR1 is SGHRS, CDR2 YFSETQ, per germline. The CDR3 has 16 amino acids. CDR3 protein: CASSLLRTSGSYEQYF. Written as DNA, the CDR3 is TGCGCCAGCAGCCTACTAAGGACTAGCGGCTCCTACGAGCAGTACTTC.

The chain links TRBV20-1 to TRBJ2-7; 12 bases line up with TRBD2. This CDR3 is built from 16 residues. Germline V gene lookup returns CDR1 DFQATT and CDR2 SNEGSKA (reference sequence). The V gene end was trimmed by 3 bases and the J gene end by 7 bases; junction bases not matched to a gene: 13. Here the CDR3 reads CSASSLAGGLYNEQYV. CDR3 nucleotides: TGCAGTGCTAGTAGCCTAGCGGGAGGGCTCTACAATGAGCAGTACGTC.

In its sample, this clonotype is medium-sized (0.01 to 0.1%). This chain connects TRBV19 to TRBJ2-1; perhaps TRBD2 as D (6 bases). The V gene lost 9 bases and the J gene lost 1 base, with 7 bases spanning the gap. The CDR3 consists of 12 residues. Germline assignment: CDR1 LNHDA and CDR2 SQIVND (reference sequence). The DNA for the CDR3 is TGTGCCAGCGGGAGATCCTACAATGAGCAGTTCTTC. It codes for CASGRSYNEQFF.

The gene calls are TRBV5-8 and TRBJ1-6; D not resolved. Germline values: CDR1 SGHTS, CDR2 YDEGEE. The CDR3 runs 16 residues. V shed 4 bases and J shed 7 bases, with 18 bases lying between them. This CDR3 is CASSQEALEVNSPLHF. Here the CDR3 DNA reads TGTGCCAGCAGCCAGGAGGCCTTGGAGGTCAATTCACCCCTCCACTTT.